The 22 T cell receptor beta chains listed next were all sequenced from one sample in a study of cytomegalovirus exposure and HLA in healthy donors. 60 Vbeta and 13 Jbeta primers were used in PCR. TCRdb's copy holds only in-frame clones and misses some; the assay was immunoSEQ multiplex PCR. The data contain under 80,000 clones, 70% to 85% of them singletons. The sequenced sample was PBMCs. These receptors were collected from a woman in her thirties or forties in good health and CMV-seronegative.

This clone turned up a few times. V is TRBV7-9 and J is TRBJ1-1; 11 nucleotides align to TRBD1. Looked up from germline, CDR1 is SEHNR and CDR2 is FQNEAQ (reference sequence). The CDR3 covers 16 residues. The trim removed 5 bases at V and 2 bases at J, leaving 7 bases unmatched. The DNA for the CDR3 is TGTGCCAGCAGCCCAGGGGACAGGGGGGTCAACACTGAAGCTTTCTTT. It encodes CASSPGDRGVNTEAFF.

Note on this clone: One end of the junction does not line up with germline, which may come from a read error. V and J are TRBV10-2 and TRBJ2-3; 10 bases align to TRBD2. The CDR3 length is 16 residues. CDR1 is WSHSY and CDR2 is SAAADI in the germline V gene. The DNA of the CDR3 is TGCGCCAGCAGTGACGCAGCGGGGGGGCCAGCAGATACGCAATATTTT. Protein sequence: CASSDAAGGPADTQYF.

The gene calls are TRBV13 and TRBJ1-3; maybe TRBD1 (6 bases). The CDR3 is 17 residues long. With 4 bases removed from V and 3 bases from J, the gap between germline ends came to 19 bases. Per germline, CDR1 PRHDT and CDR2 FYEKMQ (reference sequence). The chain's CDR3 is CASSSQTGSGYGNTIYF. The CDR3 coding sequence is TGTGCCAGCAGCTCTCAGACAGGTAGCGGGTATGGAAACACCATATATTTT.

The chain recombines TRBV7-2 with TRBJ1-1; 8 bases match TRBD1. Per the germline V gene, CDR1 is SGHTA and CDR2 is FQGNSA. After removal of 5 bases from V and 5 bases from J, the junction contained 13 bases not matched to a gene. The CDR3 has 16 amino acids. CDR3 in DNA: TGTGCCAGCAGCCCGTCGCCCAGGGGGCGAGGGACTGAAGCTTTCTTT. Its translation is CASSPSPRGRGTEAFF.

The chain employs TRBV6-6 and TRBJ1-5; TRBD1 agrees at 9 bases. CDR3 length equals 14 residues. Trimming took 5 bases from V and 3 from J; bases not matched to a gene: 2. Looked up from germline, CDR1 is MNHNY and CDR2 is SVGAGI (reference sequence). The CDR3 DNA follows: TGTGCCAGCAGTGACAGGGGGTACAATCAGCCCCAGCATTTT. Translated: CASSDRGYNQPQHF.

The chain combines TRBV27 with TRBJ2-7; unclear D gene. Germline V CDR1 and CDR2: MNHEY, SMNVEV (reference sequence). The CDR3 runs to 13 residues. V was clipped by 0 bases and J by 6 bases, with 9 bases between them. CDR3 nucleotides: TGTGCCAGCAGTTTATCTCCCCTAGGCGAGCAGTACTTC. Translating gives CASSLSPLGEQYF.

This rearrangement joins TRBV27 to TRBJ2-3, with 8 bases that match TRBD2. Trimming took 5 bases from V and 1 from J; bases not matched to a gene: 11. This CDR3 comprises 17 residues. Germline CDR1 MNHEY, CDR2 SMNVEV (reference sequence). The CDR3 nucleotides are TGTGCCAGCAGTCCCCGCCCGGGAGCGGGGGGCACAGATACGCAGTATTTT. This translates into CASSPRPGAGGTDTQYF.

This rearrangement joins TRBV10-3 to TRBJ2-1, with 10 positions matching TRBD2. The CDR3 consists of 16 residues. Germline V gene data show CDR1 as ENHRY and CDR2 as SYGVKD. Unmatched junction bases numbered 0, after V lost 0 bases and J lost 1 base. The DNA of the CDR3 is TGTGCCATCAGTGAGTCACTAGCGGGGTCCTACAATGAGCAGTTCTTC. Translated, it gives CAISESLAGSYNEQFF.

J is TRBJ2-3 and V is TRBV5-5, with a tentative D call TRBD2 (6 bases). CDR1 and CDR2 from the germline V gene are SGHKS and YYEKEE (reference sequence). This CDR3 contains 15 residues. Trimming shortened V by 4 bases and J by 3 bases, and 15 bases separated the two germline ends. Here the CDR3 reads CASSPGLPNTDTQYF. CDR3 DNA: TGTGCCAGCAGCCCAGGACTACCGAATACAGATACGCAGTATTTT.

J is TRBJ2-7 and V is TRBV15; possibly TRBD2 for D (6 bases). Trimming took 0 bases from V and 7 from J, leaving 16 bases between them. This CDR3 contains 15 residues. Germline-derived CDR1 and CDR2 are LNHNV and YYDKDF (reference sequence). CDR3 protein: CATSRDRGGAREQYF. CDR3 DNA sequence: TGTGCCACCAGCAGAGATCGGGGCGGGGCGCGTGAGCAGTACTTC.

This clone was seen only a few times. The CDR3, as DNA: TGCAGCGTGGGACCGGGACAGGGGGCAGGCAATGAGCAGTTCTTC. The encoded protein is CSVGPGQGAGNEQFF. J is TRBJ2-1 and V is TRBV29-1; 12 bases agree with TRBD1. This CDR3 has 15 residues. The V gene end was trimmed by 6 bases and the J gene end by 6 bases; junction bases not matched to a gene: 9. Germline V gene lookup returns CDR1 SQVTM and CDR2 ANQGSEA.

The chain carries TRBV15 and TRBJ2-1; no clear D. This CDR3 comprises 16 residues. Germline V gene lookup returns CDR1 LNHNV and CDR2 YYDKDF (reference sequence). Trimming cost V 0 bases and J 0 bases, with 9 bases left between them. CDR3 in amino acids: CATSRDAASSYNEQFF. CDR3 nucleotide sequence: TGTGCCACCAGCAGAGATGCGGCCAGCTCCTACAATGAGCAGTTCTTC.

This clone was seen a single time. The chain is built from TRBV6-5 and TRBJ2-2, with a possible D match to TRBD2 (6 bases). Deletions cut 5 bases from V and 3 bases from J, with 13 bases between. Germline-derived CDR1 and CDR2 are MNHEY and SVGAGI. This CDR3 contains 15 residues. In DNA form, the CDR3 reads TGTGCCAGCAGTCTCGGGAGTTCGGACACCGGGGAGCTGTTTTTT. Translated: CASSLGSSDTGELFF.

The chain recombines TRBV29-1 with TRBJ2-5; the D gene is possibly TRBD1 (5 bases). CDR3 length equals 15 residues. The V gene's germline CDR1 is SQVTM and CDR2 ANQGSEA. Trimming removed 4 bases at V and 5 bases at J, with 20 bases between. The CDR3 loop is CSVVGQGSPGETQYF. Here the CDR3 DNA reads TGCAGCGTTGTGGGGCAGGGTAGCCCCGGCGAGACCCAGTACTTC.

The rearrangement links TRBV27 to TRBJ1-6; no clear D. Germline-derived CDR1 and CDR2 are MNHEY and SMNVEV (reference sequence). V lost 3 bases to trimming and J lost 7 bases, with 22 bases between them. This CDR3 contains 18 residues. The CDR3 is CASSLRGRSVRRNSPLHF. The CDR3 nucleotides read TGTGCCAGCAGTTTGCGAGGTCGTTCGGTCAGAAGAAATTCACCCCTCCACTTT.

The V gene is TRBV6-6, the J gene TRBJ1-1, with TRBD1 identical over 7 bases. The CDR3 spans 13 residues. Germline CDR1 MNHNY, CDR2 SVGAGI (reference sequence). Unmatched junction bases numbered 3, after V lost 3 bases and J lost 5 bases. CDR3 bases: TGTGCCAGCAGTTATAAGGGGGCGACTGAAGCTTTCTTT. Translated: CASSYKGATEAFF.

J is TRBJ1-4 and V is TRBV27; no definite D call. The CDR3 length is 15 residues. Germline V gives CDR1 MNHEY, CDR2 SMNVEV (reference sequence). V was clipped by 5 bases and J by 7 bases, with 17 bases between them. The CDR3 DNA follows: TGTGCCAGCAGTATAAACGGGAGGTTACGTGAAAAACTGTTTTTT. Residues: CASSINGRLREKLFF.

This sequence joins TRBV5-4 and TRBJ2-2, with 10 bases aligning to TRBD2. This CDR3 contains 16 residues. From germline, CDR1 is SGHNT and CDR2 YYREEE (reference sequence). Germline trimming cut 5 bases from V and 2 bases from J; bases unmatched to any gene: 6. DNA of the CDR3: TGTGCCAGCAGTTCAACTAGCGGGACAAACACCGGGGAGCTGTTTTTT. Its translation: CASSSTSGTNTGELFF.

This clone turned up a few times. The CDR3 DNA sequence: TGTGCCACCGGGATGTCGTACAATGAGCAGTTCTTC. It translates to CATGMSYNEQFF. V gene TRBV10-3 combines with J gene TRBJ2-1, with D possibly matching TRBD2 (5 bases). The germline CDR1 and CDR2 sequences are ENHRY and SYGVKD. The CDR3 extends over 12 amino acids. V was shortened by 10 bases and J by 4 bases, with 11 bases between the two germline ends.

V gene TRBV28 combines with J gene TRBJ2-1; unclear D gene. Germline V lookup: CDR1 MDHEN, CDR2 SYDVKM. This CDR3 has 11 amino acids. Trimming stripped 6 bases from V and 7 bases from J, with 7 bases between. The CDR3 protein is CASSLSNEQFF. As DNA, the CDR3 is TGTGCCAGCAGCCTTTCGAATGAGCAGTTCTTC.

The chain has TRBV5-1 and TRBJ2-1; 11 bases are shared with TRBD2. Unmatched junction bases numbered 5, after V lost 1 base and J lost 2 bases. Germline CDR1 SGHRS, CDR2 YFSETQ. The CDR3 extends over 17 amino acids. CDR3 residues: CASSLTLAGAAYNEQFF. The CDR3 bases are TGCGCCAGCAGCTTGACACTAGCGGGGGCGGCCTACAATGAGCAGTTCTTC.

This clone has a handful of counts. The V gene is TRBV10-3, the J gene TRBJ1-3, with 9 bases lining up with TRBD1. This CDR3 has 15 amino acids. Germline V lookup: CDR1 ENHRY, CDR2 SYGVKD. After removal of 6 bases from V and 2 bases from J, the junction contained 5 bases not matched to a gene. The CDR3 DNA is TGTGCCATCAGCCAAACAGGGGGCACTGGAAACACCATATATTTT. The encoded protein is CAISQTGGTGNTIYF.